This record covers a single T cell receptor beta chain. Possible read error: a much larger clone is one base away. This sample was included in a study of regulatory T cells in long-lasting Graves disease. Germline V gene lookup returns CDR1 PRHDT and CDR2 FYEKMQ (reference sequence). The length of the CDR3 is 13 residues. V dropped 5 bases and J dropped 5 bases, with 11 bases sitting between them. Time point described: newly diagnosed GD, antithyroid drugs for less than 3 months. With RNA extracted from PBMCs as input, the TCR library was made. According to the study, TCR beta libraries were built with iRepertoire HTBI primers and CDR3-region Arm-PCR. A single record per CDR3 protein comes from TCRdb applying MiXCR to the multiplex PCR reads. The top ten clones hold over 7% of a sample with fewer than 450,000 distinct CDR3 sequences, 15% of them seen once. These records were also assigned to another study, of T cells in Graves' hyperthyroidism and ophthalmopathy. From that paper: Most thyroid-expanded clonotypes above 0.001 were also found in blood.

The sequencing used peripheral blood mononuclear cells (PBMCs), collected at new diagnosis, from a patient treated with antithyroid drugs. The rearrangement links TRBV13 to TRBJ2-3; tentative D call: TRBD1 (5 bases). This TCR derives from a woman aged 40 to 55 with Graves disease. Here the CDR3 reads CASSTTVKDTQYF. CDR3 sequence (DNA): TGTGCCAGCAGCACGACAGTCAAAGATACGCAGTATTTT.